The following is a TCR beta chain sequence with its context. Participants spanned ages roughly 18 to 95 years and resided in 20 to 30 US areas. A case of COVID-19 had been met by exposed participants within 2 weeks before study entry. Per the original data handling: Using reference gene primer amplification, nucleated cell counts were estimated. The assay was immunoSEQ multiplex PCR, and TCRdb's table has in-frame clones only and misses some. V and J calls and clone size follow that table, whereas D and trimming were derived from the DNA. This table has roughly 430,000 clones, roughly 90% appearing once. The entry originates in a study of blood T cell repertoires in COVID-19. The V and J ends lost 1 base and 5 bases, in that order; junction bases with no gene match: 4. The CDR3 contains 15 residues. CDR1 and CDR2 from the germline V gene are MNHNS and SASEGT.

The chain combines TRBV6-1 with TRBJ1-2; TRBD1 aligns across 10 bases. This clonotype was sampled from a woman aged 18-29 years who had been exposed to COVID-19. Material for sequencing was PBMCs or T cells enriched from blood (not recorded which). CDR3 DNA sequence: TGTGCCAGCAGTGAAGGGACAGGGGGTCGGTATGGCTACACCTTC. It encodes CASSEGTGGRYGYTF.